These 21 T cell receptor beta chains came from one sample sequenced in a study of T cell responses to AZD1222 COVID-19 vaccine. TCRdb's copy holds only in-frame clones and misses some; the assay was immunoSEQ multiplex PCR. The table lists fewer than 200,000 clones, roughly 90% of them singletons. The sample consisted of peripheral blood, taken 28 days after the second AZD1222 dose. The receptors were sampled from an adult who received the AZD1222 COVID-19 vaccine.

This clone was seen a single time. CDR3 sequence reads: CASSLNPGTGTEAFF. In nucleotides, the CDR3 is TGTGCCAGCAGTTTAAACCCCGGGACAGGCACTGAAGCTTTCTTT. The chain combines TRBV6-2 or TRBV6-3 with TRBJ1-1; 8 positions agree with TRBD1. Germline values: CDR1 MNHEY, CDR2 SVGEGT. There are 15 residues in the CDR3. Trimming at V came to 4 bases and at J to 4 bases, leaving 8 bases not matched to a gene.

The CDR3 bases are TGCGCCAGCACGTTTCGACAGGGAGGGGGCACTGAAGCTTTCTTT. It specifies CASTFRQGGGTEAFF. The rearrangement joins TRBV4-1 to TRBJ1-1, with TRBD1 matching over 7 bases. This CDR3 comprises 15 residues. With V trimmed by 7 bases and J by 4 bases, 12 bases remained unmatched. Per the germline V gene, CDR1 is MGHRA and CDR2 is YSYEKL.

The chain carries TRBV11-2 and TRBJ2-5, with a possible D match to TRBD2 (6 bases). Trimming cost V 5 bases and J 7 bases, with 14 bases left between them. Germline CDR1 is SGHAT and CDR2 is FQNNGV. The length of the CDR3 is 13 residues. CDR3 residues: CASSRRALATQYF. The CDR3 bases are TGTGCCAGCAGCCGGAGGGCTCTGGCGACCCAGTACTTC.

In its sample, this clone was seen a few times. This chain connects TRBV2 to TRBJ1-5, with no clear D. Between the trimmed V and J ends, which lost 8 bases and 2 bases, there was a span of 10 bases. Germline lookup yields CDR1 SNHLY and CDR2 FYNNEI. The CDR3 has 13 residues. CDR3 DNA: TGTGCCAGCCGGTATGAGGGCAATCAGCCCCAGCATTTT. It is translated as CASRYEGNQPQHF.

The genes are TRBV7-6 and TRBJ2-1, with TRBD2 matching 9 bases. The CDR3 runs to 17 residues. Looked up from germline, CDR1 is SGHVS and CDR2 is FNYEAQ. The trim removed 5 bases at V and 0 bases at J, leaving 8 bases unmatched. As DNA, the CDR3 is TGTGCCAGCAGCCCCCGGCTAGCGGGGAGCTCCTACAATGAGCAGTTCTTC. Translating gives CASSPRLAGSSYNEQFF.

A single count supports this clone. This chain joins TRBV19 and TRBJ1-5, with D possibly TRBD1 on 6 matching bases. Per the germline V gene, CDR1 is LNHDA and CDR2 is SQIVND (reference sequence). V gave up 1 base and J gave up 3 bases, with 19 bases separating them. This CDR3 region has 18 residues. The CDR3 DNA sequence: TGTGCCAGTAGTATAGGGGCCAGGGGAGATAAAAACAATCAGCCCCAGCATTTT. It is translated as CASSIGARGDKNNQPQHF. Together with reference TRBV19 and TRBJ1-5, the CDR3 gives the full variable domain: DGGITQSPKYLFRKEGQNVTLSCEQNLNHDAMYWYRQDPGQGLRLIYYSQIVNDFQKGDIAEGYSVSREKKESFPLTVTSAQKNPTAFYLCASSIGARGDKNNQPQHFGDGTRLSIL.

J is TRBJ1-2 and V is TRBV6-1; no reliable D call. V gave up 2 bases and J gave up 0 bases, with 7 bases separating them. Germline V gene lookup returns CDR1 MNHNS and CDR2 SASEGT. CDR3 length: 14 amino acids. For the CDR3, the DNA is TGTGCCAGCAGTGAATCTGGCACTAACTATGGCTACACCTTC. Its protein product is CASSESGTNYGYTF.

The chain joins TRBV6-2 or TRBV6-3 to TRBJ2-7; possibly TRBD2 for D (6 bases). With 3 bases removed from V and 6 bases from J, the gap between germline ends came to 12 bases. The germline CDR1 and CDR2 sequences are MNHEY and SVGEGT. The CDR3 contains 13 residues. For the CDR3, the DNA is TGTGCCAGCAGTTATCCGGGGGTGGGCGAGCAGTACTTC. Its protein is CASSYPGVGEQYF.

The chain uses TRBV21-1 and TRBJ2-1; the table's D gene call, TRBD2, was not cross checked with the DNA. TRBV21-1 is designated a pseudogene. The length of the CDR3 is 17 residues. The CDR3 reads CASSNGPRGSSYNEQFF. The CDR3 coding sequence is TGTGCCAGCAGCAATGGCCCCCGGGGGAGCTCCTACAATGAGCAGTTCTTC.

V gene TRBV6-1 combines with J gene TRBJ1-2, with 7 bases lining up with TRBD1. Losses at the gene ends were 2 bases for V and 4 bases for J; bases not matched to a gene: 4. The CDR3 has 14 amino acids. Germline CDR1 reads MNHNS; CDR2 reads SASEGT. DNA of the CDR3: TGTGCCAGCAGTGAAAGGGGGCCTCCCTATGGCTACACCTTC. This sequence encodes CASSERGPPYGYTF.

This rearrangement joins TRBV7-2 to TRBJ2-2; D remains unclear. There are 17 residues in the CDR3. Trimming removed 1 base at V and 0 bases at J, with 12 bases between. Germline CDR1 is SGHTA and CDR2 is FQGNSA. CDR3 loop: CASSLDRISTNTGELFF. The CDR3 region has the DNA TGTGCCAGCAGCTTAGATCGGATTAGCACGAACACCGGGGAGCTGTTTTTT.

The V gene is TRBV4-2, the J gene TRBJ1-5; D is possibly TRBD1 (6 bases). Germline V gives CDR1 LGHNA, CDR2 YNFKEQ. This CDR3 has 15 residues. The V end lost 0 bases, the J end lost 6 bases, and 12 bases lay between the germline ends. The CDR3 loop reads CASSQDLGGTQPQHF. CDR3 sequence (DNA): TGTGCCAGCAGCCAAGATCTAGGGGGGACTCAGCCCCAGCATTTT.

The rearrangement links TRBV2 to TRBJ2-7; no reliable D call. Trimming removed 6 bases at V and 0 bases at J, with 9 bases between. The CDR3 is 13 amino acids. The V gene's germline CDR1 is SNHLY and CDR2 FYNNEI. The CDR3 nucleotides are TGTGCCAGCAGGATGGTGGTCTCCTACGAGCAGTACTTC. Its translation: CASRMVVSYEQYF.

This clone has only one observation. The chain couples TRBV5-4 to TRBJ2-7; D ambiguous. Trimming left V 0 bases short and J 1 base short, with 11 bases between. From germline, CDR1 is SGHNT and CDR2 YYREEE (reference sequence). CDR3 length: 15 amino acids. The DNA for the CDR3 is TGTGCCAGCAGCTTGGGTCCTATGTCGTCCTACGAGCAGTACTTC. This codes for CASSLGPMSSYEQYF.

This clone was observed once. This chain connects TRBV7-8 to TRBJ1-1; TRBD1 aligns across 8 bases. The CDR3 totals 16 residues. Germline-derived CDR1 and CDR2 are SGHVS and FQNEAQ. V was pared by 1 base and J by 5 bases, with 9 bases of the junction left unmatched. The CDR3 loop is CASSLGRSGGRTEAFF. For the CDR3, the DNA is TGTGCCAGCAGCTTAGGTAGGTCAGGGGGCCGAACTGAAGCTTTCTTT. The whole variable domain, filled in from reference TRBV7-8 and TRBJ1-1, reads GAGVSQSPRYKVAKRGQDVALRCDPISGHVSLFWYQQALGQGPEFLTYFQNEAQLDKSGLPSDRFFAERPEGSVSTLKIQRTQQEDSAVYLCASSLGRSGGRTEAFFGQGTRLTVV.

CDR3 sequence: CASSQGVSMGKANEKLFF. The CDR3 DNA follows: TGCGCCAGCAGTCAAGGGGTATCTATGGGGAAGGCTAATGAAAAACTGTTTTTT. The genes are TRBV23-1 and TRBJ1-4; no clear D. TRBV23-1 is assigned to the ORF class and has an uncertain function. V was clipped by 2 bases and J by 3 bases, with 19 bases between them. The CDR3 has 18 amino acids.

The rearrangement uses TRBV5-6 and TRBJ2-5, with D perhaps TRBD2 (5 bases). Germline V lookup: CDR1 SGHDT, CDR2 YYEEEE. The CDR3 totals 14 residues. Between the trimmed V and J ends, which lost 0 bases and 3 bases, there was a span of 9 bases. The CDR3 loop reads CASSLDPREETQYF. As DNA, the CDR3 is TGTGCCAGCAGCTTGGATCCGCGGGAAGAGACCCAGTACTTC.

The chain employs TRBV6-4 and TRBJ1-2; no firm D call. The V gene lost 2 bases and the J gene lost 2 bases, with 18 bases spanning the gap. CDR1 is MRHNA, CDR2 SNTAGT, per germline. CDR3 length equals 17 residues. The CDR3 DNA is TGTGCCAGCAGTGACCCCATTTCATTGGCCCCCAACTATGGCTACACCTTC. This sequence encodes CASSDPISLAPNYGYTF.

The chain has TRBV5-4 and TRBJ2-4, with TRBD2 identical over 8 bases. The CDR3 spans 15 residues. V lost 2 bases, J lost 4 bases, and 5 bases stayed unmatched. Germline CDR1 is SGHNT and CDR2 is YYREEE (reference sequence). Here the CDR3 DNA reads TGTGCCAGCAGCTTCGGGGGGGAGTCAAAAAACATTCAGTACTTC. Its translation: CASSFGGESKNIQYF.

The CDR3 loop is CATSPSWVVGYTF. The CDR3 DNA is TGTGCCACCTCACCCAGTTGGGTAGTTGGCTACACCTTC. The rearrangement links TRBV19 to TRBJ1-2; no reliable D call. Per the germline V gene, CDR1 is LNHDA and CDR2 is SQIVND (reference sequence). The CDR3 contains 13 residues. The V end was cut by 10 bases, the J end by 7 bases, with 19 bases between.

The chain carries TRBV18 and TRBJ1-2; TRBD1 matches 7 bases. The CDR3 is 17 residues long. V trimming: 1 base; J trimming: 0 bases; junction bases outside the gene matches: 8. CDR1 KGHSH and CDR2 LQKENI come from the germline V gene. The CDR3 protein is CASSPRAGGYANYGYTF. In nucleotides, the CDR3 is TGTGCCAGCTCACCACGGGCAGGGGGTTACGCTAACTATGGCTACACCTTC.